This T cell receptor beta chain is from a study of blood T cells in healthy people across ages. General study points: CMV status of donors was not determined, possibly confounding expanded clonotype changes. Investigators treated diversity estimates from one million T cells as underestimates. With unsorted PBMCs, a conclusive comparison of naive versus antigen-experienced cells was not possible.

The V end was cut by 1 base, the J end by 0 bases, with 18 bases between. Germline CDR1 LGHDT, CDR2 YNNKEL (reference sequence). This CDR3 is 18 amino acids long. Next came a second PCR, run for about 7 to 12 cycles, which used a sample-barcoded 5' primer along with a J-beta primer mix. A single record per CDR3 protein comes from TCRdb applying MiXCR to the 5' RACE reads. The sample lists about 1,400,000 distinct CDR3 sequences, roughly 60% occurring once. In regard to this clonotype: Its antigen is as yet unknown.

Researchers report isolating at least 6 million PBMCs per sample. This receptor was taken from a man younger than 35 in good health. The sequencing sample was made of blood. V usage is TRBV3-1 and J usage is TRBJ2-5, with a tentative D call TRBD2 (6 bases). For the CDR3, the DNA is TGTGCCAGCAGCCAAGTCCACCTTAGCGGATCTGACCAAGAGACCCAGTACTTC. Encoded protein: CASSQVHLSGSDQETQYF.